The 32 T cell receptor beta chains reported below all come from one sample, sequenced in a study of blood T cell repertoires in COVID-19. Clones were read by immunoSEQ multiplex PCR, and TCRdb kept only the in-frame ones, dropping some. The sample lists 180,000 or so clones, roughly four fifths occurring once. Sequencing used peripheral blood. The receptors shown here come from a woman in her forties with COVID-19, enrolled during active disease.

The chain uses TRBV6-2 or TRBV6-3 and TRBJ2-7, with 7 bases identical to TRBD2. This CDR3 comprises 16 residues. V dropped 2 bases and J dropped 2; count of bases not matched to a gene: 9. The germline gives CDR1 MNHEY, CDR2 SVGEGT. CDR3 sequence: CASSYEAGTTTYEQYF. CDR3 nucleotides: TGTGCCAGCAGTTACGAGGCCGGGACTACTACCTACGAGCAGTACTTC.

The V gene is TRBV3-1 (or the pseudogene TRBV3-2), the J gene TRBJ1-1, with 9 positions matching TRBD1. Germline CDR1 reads LGHDT; CDR2 reads YNNKEL (reference sequence). The CDR3 is 15 amino acids. J lost 11 bases, V lost 2 bases, and 12 bases had no gene match. CDR3 nucleotide sequence: TGTGCCAGCAGCCAAAGGGACAGGGTCTCCTCAACGGCTTTCTTT. Its protein is CASSQRDRVSSTAFF.

This clone has ten or more counts. A read error may account for a junction end that differs from germline. This chain joins TRBV2 and TRBJ2-7; D may be TRBD2 (5 bases). The CDR3 has 13 residues. In germline, CDR1 is SNHLY, CDR2 FYNNEI. The CDR3 reads CASRAGLRSPRVF. The CDR3 DNA sequence: TGTGCCAGCAGGGCGGGCCTTCGAAGCCCTAGGGTGTTC.

This chain links TRBV29-1 with TRBJ2-1; possibly TRBD2 for D (6 bases). The germline V gene has CDR1 SQVTM and CDR2 ANQGSEA. Trimming left V 7 bases short and J 5 bases short, with 9 bases between. This CDR3 spans 11 amino acids. The CDR3 protein is CSAGLNNEQFF. As DNA, the CDR3 is TGCAGCGCGGGACTTAACAATGAGCAGTTCTTC.

The chain links TRBV3-1 (or the pseudogene TRBV3-2) to TRBJ1-2; 9 bases fit TRBD1. The CDR3 has 13 amino acids. With 7 bases clipped from V and 8 bases from J, the junction kept 8 bases outside the gene matches. From germline, CDR1 is LGHDT and CDR2 YNNKEL (reference sequence). The CDR3 nucleotides read TGTGCCAGCATCCACAGGGGGCTCGAGGGCTACACCTTC. Translation gives CASIHRGLEGYTF.

The chain employs TRBV5-5 and TRBJ2-3, with a tentative D call TRBD2 (6 bases). The CDR3 is made up of 15 amino acids. Trimming took 1 base from V and 4 from J, leaving 13 bases between them. Germline V gene lookup returns CDR1 SGHKS and CDR2 YYEKEE (reference sequence). The CDR3 DNA sequence: TGTGCCAGCAGCTTGATACGGGGAGGCTCAGATACGCAGTATTTT. The encoded protein is CASSLIRGGSDTQYF.

The gene calls are TRBV27 and TRBJ2-3, with TRBD1 matching over 7 bases. This CDR3 spans 12 amino acids. V trimming: 6 bases; J trimming: 6 bases; junction bases outside the gene matches: 3. Germline V gives CDR1 MNHEY, CDR2 SMNVEV (reference sequence). Here the CDR3 DNA reads TGTGCCAGCAGGACAGGGATGGATACGCAGTATTTT. The encoded protein is CASRTGMDTQYF.

This chain uses TRBV23-1 with TRBJ1-6, with no clear D. Being an ORF, TRBV23-1 has a function that is uncertain. The CDR3 has 16 amino acids. V was clipped by 4 bases and J by 11 bases, with 21 bases between them. This CDR3 reads CASSPPPGIPHPPLHF. CDR3 coding DNA: TGCGCCAGCAGTCCACCCCCCGGGATCCCGCACCCACCCCTCCACTTT.

In its sample, this clone was seen once. V is TRBV5-1 and J is TRBJ2-1; D gene ambiguous. Trimming pared 0 bases from V and 9 bases from J, leaving 10 bases between. The CDR3 consists of 13 residues. Per germline, CDR1 SGHRS and CDR2 YFSETQ. In DNA form, the CDR3 reads TGCGCCAGCAGCTTGGTAGTTCGTAGTGAGCAGTTCTTC. It translates to CASSLVVRSEQFF.

This clone appeared a single time. V gene TRBV5-4 combines with J gene TRBJ2-6; D might be TRBD2 (5 bases). The V gene's germline CDR1 is SGHNT and CDR2 YYREEE (reference sequence). V shed 2 bases and J shed 0 bases, with 15 bases lying between them. The CDR3 is 18 residues long. The CDR3 DNA reads as TGTGCCAGCAGCTTATCTAGCCTGCCTCGCTCTGGGGCCAACGTCCTGACTTTC. It translates to CASSLSSLPRSGANVLTF.

V gene TRBV29-1 combines with J gene TRBJ2-5, with a tentative D call TRBD1 (5 bases). The CDR3 has 12 amino acids. Germline CDR1 reads SQVTM; CDR2 reads ANQGSEA. Between the trimmed V and J ends, which lost 2 bases and 5 bases, there was a span of 9 bases. The CDR3 is CSVELRGETQYF. As DNA, the CDR3 is TGCAGCGTTGAATTAAGGGGTGAGACCCAGTACTTC.

J is TRBJ2-1 and V is TRBV9; 12 positions agree with TRBD2. Germline V gene data show CDR1 as SGDLS and CDR2 as YYNGEE. CDR3 size: 16 residues. J lost 10 bases, V lost 0 bases, and 8 bases had no gene match. The CDR3: CASSVGLAGGPGEQFF. Written as DNA, the CDR3 is TGTGCCAGCAGCGTAGGGCTAGCGGGGGGGCCAGGGGAGCAGTTCTTC.

The V call is TRBV7-3, the J call TRBJ2-3; D remains ambiguous. V was clipped by 2 bases and J by 4 bases, with 13 bases between them. Germline V lookup: CDR1 SGHTA, CDR2 FQGTGA. The CDR3 sequence is 15 residues long. CDR3 protein: CASSLVTGVADTQYF. In nucleotides, the CDR3 is TGTGCCAGCAGCTTAGTTACCGGAGTTGCAGATACGCAGTATTTT.

This clone was observed a single time. The chain carries TRBV3-1 (or the pseudogene TRBV3-2) and TRBJ2-1, with TRBD2 identical over 12 bases. CDR1 and CDR2 from the germline V gene are LGHDT and YNNKEL (reference sequence). V was pared by 6 bases and J by 8 bases, with 5 bases of the junction left unmatched. This CDR3 has 14 residues. CDR3 coding DNA: TGTGCCAGCAGACCTAGCGGGGGGGCCCATGAGCAGTTCTTC. Its protein product is CASRPSGGAHEQFF.

The chain combines TRBV12-3 or TRBV12-4 with TRBJ1-4; no firm D call. The CDR3 length is 13 residues. V was trimmed by 8 bases and J by 0 bases, leaving 7 bases between them. The CDR3 nucleotides read TGTGCCAGCGGCGGGTCAACTAATGAAAAACTGTTTTTT. This codes for CASGGSTNEKLFF.

This clone is a singleton in its sample. The gene calls are TRBV18 and TRBJ1-1; D remains unclear. This CDR3 is 14 amino acids long. Looked up from germline, CDR1 is KGHSH and CDR2 is LQKENI. Deletions cut 2 bases from V and 1 base from J, with 8 bases between. The CDR3 nucleotides are TGTGCCAGCTCACCAACCCTAGGGAACACTGAAGCTTTCTTT. It encodes CASSPTLGNTEAFF.

The chain links TRBV11-1 to TRBJ2-1; possibly TRBD2 for D (5 bases). The CDR3 is made up of 17 amino acids. Germline-derived CDR1 and CDR2 are SGHAT and FQDESV (reference sequence). Trimming stripped 0 bases from V and 6 bases from J, with 18 bases between. CDR3 amino acids: CASSLAVRTPLVNEQFF. For the CDR3, the DNA is TGTGCCAGCAGCTTAGCAGTCAGGACTCCACTTGTCAATGAGCAGTTCTTC.

This clone was counted a single time. This chain joins TRBV3-1 (or the pseudogene TRBV3-2) and TRBJ2-1, with 12 bases fitting TRBD2. V lost 3 bases and J lost 5; bases outside the gene matches: 5. The CDR3 contains 16 residues. Germline V gene sequence: CDR1 LGHDT, CDR2 YNNKEL (reference sequence). CDR3 amino acids: CASSQTSGRGDNEQFF. CDR3 bases: TGTGCCAGCAGCCAGACTAGCGGGAGAGGAGACAATGAGCAGTTCTTC.

The rearrangement joins TRBV5-1 to TRBJ2-3; D may be TRBD2 (6 bases). V shed 4 bases and J shed 1 base, with 13 bases lying between them. CDR3 size: 15 residues. Germline V gene data show CDR1 as SGHRS and CDR2 as YFSETQ. CDR3 in DNA: TGCGCCAGCAGCATGACTAGAGGGGGCACAGATACGCAGTATTTT. This codes for CASSMTRGGTDTQYF.

This chain joins TRBV18 and TRBJ2-7, with 10 bases matching TRBD2. The CDR3 is made up of 14 amino acids. CDR1 KGHSH and CDR2 LQKENI come from the germline V gene. Trimming cost V 5 bases and J 0 bases; bases outside gene matches: 1. In DNA form, the CDR3 reads TGTGCCAGCTCAACTAGCGGGACCTCCTACGAGCAGTACTTC. This encodes CASSTSGTSYEQYF.

The chain carries TRBV10-3 and TRBJ1-4, with 10 bases identical to TRBD1. The CDR3 contains 15 residues. CDR1 and CDR2 from the germline V gene are ENHRY and SYGVKD. Trimming cost V 0 bases and J 7 bases; bases outside gene matches: 2. CDR3 DNA sequence: TGTGCCATCAGTGAGTCGCGACAGGGGGCTGAAAAACTGTTTTTT. Translation gives CAISESRQGAEKLFF.

The rearrangement links TRBV12-5 to TRBJ1-1; TRBD1 agrees at 7 bases. Germline V gene sequence: CDR1 LGHNT, CDR2 FRNRAP. This CDR3 region has 14 residues. Trimming took 5 bases from V and 1 from J; bases not matched to a gene: 4. CDR3 in amino acids: CASGPTGTNTEAFF. The CDR3 DNA sequence: TGTGCTAGTGGTCCGACAGGGACGAACACTGAAGCTTTCTTT.

The chain combines TRBV6-5 with TRBJ1-2; TRBD1 is a possible D gene (6 bases). From germline, CDR1 is MNHEY and CDR2 SVGAGI. V was shortened by 7 bases and J by 8 bases, with 17 bases between the two germline ends. The CDR3 is 13 amino acids. The CDR3 DNA follows: TGTGCCAGCAACCAGGGGACATCAGGAGGCTACACCTTC. Its translation is CASNQGTSGGYTF.

This clone was picked up many times. The chain has TRBV7-9 and TRBJ2-5; 7 bases map to TRBD1. There are 16 residues in the CDR3. The germline CDR1 and CDR2 sequences are SEHNR and FQNEAQ (reference sequence). V was pared by 4 bases and J by 5 bases, with 13 bases of the junction left unmatched. The CDR3 nucleotides are TGTGCCAGCAGCTCGGATGGGACAGCTCGCGGGGAGACCCAGTACTTC. Translating gives CASSSDGTARGETQYF.

This chain connects TRBV20-1 to TRBJ2-5, with a tentative D call TRBD1 (6 bases). The germline V and J ends were trimmed by 5 bases and 7 bases, with 11 bases remaining between them. This CDR3 is 11 amino acids long. The germline CDR1 and CDR2 sequences are DFQATT and SNEGSKA (reference sequence). The CDR3 protein is CSAYREGTQYF. As DNA, the CDR3 is TGCAGTGCTTACAGGGAAGGGACCCAGTACTTC.

V is TRBV2 and J is TRBJ1-2, with D possibly matching TRBD1 (6 bases). Germline V gene data show CDR1 as SNHLY and CDR2 as FYNNEI. The V end was cut by 7 bases, the J end by 2 bases, with 11 bases between. The CDR3 runs to 13 residues. DNA of the CDR3: TGTGCCAGCAAGCTACAGGGAAACTATGGCTACACCTTC. Residues: CASKLQGNYGYTF.

The V call is TRBV5-1, the J call TRBJ2-5; 9 bases map to TRBD1. V lost 4 bases and J lost 2; bases outside the gene matches: 12. CDR1 is SGHRS, CDR2 YFSETQ, per germline. CDR3 length equals 17 residues. DNA of the CDR3: TGCGCCAGCAGCCGGACAGGGGCCCCATCGGGACAAGAGACCCAGTACTTC. This encodes CASSRTGAPSGQETQYF.

The chain uses TRBV6-2 or TRBV6-3 and TRBJ2-1, with a weak D call TRBD2 (6 bases). CDR1 is MNHEY, CDR2 SVGEGT, per germline. The CDR3 covers 15 residues. The ends were cut back, 0 bases at V and 7 bases at J, with 13 bases in the middle. DNA of the CDR3: TGTGCCAGCAGTTACTCGCGACTAGGCGGGAATGAGCAGTTCTTC. Protein product: CASSYSRLGGNEQFF.

The rearrangement uses TRBV12-3 or TRBV12-4 and TRBJ1-2; the D gene is possibly TRBD1 (5 bases). Deletions cut 3 bases from V and 6 bases from J, with 11 bases between. This CDR3 comprises 13 residues. CDR3 sequence reads: CASSFRVLHGYTF. The CDR3 nucleotides are TGTGCCAGCAGTTTCAGGGTACTGCATGGCTACACCTTC.

The rearrangement links TRBV6-1 to TRBJ2-2; D is unresolved. Germline values: CDR1 MNHNS, CDR2 SASEGT. The ends were cut back, 2 bases at V and 5 bases at J, with 12 bases in the middle. This CDR3 is 15 amino acids long. CDR3 region: CASSEFGYGTGELFF. The CDR3 DNA is TGTGCCAGCAGTGAATTCGGGTACGGGACCGGGGAGCTGTTTTTT.

The V call is TRBV18, the J call TRBJ2-2; D may be TRBD1 (5 bases). V lost 2 bases and J lost 4, with 14 bases in between. This CDR3 region has 16 residues. Germline V CDR1 and CDR2: KGHSH, LQKENI. In DNA, the CDR3 is TGTGCCAGCTCACCAAGACAGACGCAGAGCACCGGGGAGCTGTTTTTT. This codes for CASSPRQTQSTGELFF. Supplemented by reference TRBV18 and TRBJ2-2, the full variable domain reads NAGVMQNPRHLVRRRGQEARLRCSPMKGHSHVYWYRQLPEEGLKFMVYLQKENIIDESGMPKERFSAEFPKEGPSILRIQQVVRGDSAAYFCASSPRQTQSTGELFFGEGSRLTVL.

The chain has TRBV9 and TRBJ1-6; D gene ambiguous. The CDR3 consists of 14 residues. The V and J ends lost 0 bases and 6 bases respectively, with 7 bases between them. The germline V gene encodes CDR1 SGDLS and CDR2 YYNGEE. CDR3 amino acids: CASSVGAVNSPLHF. The CDR3 bases are TGTGCCAGCAGCGTAGGGGCAGTTAATTCACCCCTCCACTTT.